The clone carrying this TCR beta chain showed up just once. This specimen comes from a study of blood T cell repertoires in COVID-19. The overall study: Donors in the United States, Italy and Spain gave samples during acute or convalescent COVID-19.

The cohort comprised adults aged about 18 to 90 years residing in approximately 22 US areas. Method: immunoSEQ multiplex PCR; TCRdb's copy keeps in-frame clones and lacks some. The sample includes around 360,000 clones, roughly 90% of them seen just once. Trimming took 1 base from V and 6 from J, leaving 6 bases between them. Germline lookup yields CDR1 SGHAT and CDR2 FQDESV (reference sequence). The CDR3 loop spans 12 amino acids. Sequencing was carried out using PBMCs or T cells enriched from blood (not recorded which). The chain recombines TRBV11-1 with TRBJ1-1; D is ambiguous. This clonotype was sampled from a woman in her twenties or thirties who had recovered from COVID-19. The CDR3 region is CASSLGTSEAFF. The CDR3 region has the DNA TGTGCCAGCAGCTTAGGTACATCTGAAGCTTTCTTT.